This T cell receptor beta chain comes out of a study of blood T cell repertoires in COVID-19. Looking at the study overall: Sample material is recorded as cDNA or gDNA derived from T cells, B-cell-depleted T cells, or PBMCs.

From germline, CDR1 is SGDLS and CDR2 YYNGEE. Deletions cut 3 bases from V and 8 bases from J, with 14 bases between. The CDR3 is made up of 13 amino acids. Generated by immunoSEQ multiplex PCR, the TCRdb table keeps only in-frame clones and is missing some. The sample contains a few hundred thousand clones, 70% to 90% of which appear only once. The sequenced sample consisted of peripheral blood. The J gene is TRBJ1-2, the V gene TRBV9, with D maybe TRBD1 (5 bases). This sequence was found in a woman between 25 and 40 years old who had recovered from COVID-19. CDR3 DNA sequence: TGTGCCAGCAGCGGGACCAGGGAAGGAGGCTACACCTTC. It codes for CASSGTREGGYTF.